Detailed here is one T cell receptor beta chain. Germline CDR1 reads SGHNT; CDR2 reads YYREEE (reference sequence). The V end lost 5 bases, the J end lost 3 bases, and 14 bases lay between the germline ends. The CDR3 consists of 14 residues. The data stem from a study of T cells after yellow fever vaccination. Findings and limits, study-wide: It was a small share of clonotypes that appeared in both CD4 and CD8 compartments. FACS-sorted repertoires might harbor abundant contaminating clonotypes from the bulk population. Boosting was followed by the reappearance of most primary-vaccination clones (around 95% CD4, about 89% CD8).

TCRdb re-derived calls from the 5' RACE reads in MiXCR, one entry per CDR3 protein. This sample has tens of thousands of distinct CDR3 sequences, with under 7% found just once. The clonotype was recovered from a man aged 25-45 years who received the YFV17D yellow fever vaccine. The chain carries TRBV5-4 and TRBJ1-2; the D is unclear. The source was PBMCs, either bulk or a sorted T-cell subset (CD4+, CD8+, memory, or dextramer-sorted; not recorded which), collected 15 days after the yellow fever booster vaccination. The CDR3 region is CASRHSSAHYGYTF. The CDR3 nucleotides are TGTGCCAGCAGACACTCGTCTGCTCACTATGGCTACACCTTC.